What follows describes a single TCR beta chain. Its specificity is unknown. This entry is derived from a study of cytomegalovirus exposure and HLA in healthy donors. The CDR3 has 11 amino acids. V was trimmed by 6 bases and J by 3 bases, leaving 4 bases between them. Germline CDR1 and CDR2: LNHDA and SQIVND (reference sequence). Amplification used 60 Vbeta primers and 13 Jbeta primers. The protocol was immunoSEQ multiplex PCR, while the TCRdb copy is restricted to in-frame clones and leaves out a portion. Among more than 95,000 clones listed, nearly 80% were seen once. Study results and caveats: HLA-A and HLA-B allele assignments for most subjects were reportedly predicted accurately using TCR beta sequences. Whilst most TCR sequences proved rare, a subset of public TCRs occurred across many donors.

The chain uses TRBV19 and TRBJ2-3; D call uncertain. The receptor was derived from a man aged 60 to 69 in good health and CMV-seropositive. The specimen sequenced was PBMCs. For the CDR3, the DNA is TGTGCCAGTAGCAGAACAGATACGCAGTATTTT. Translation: CASSRTDTQYF.